These T cell receptor beta chains were read from a single sample in a study of brain T cells in children with intractable seizures. TCRdb's copy holds only in-frame clones and misses some; the assay was immunoSEQ multiplex PCR. The data contain about 340,000 clones, over 85% of them singletons. The sequencing used peripheral blood, collected less than 6 months after surgery. These receptors all stem from a boy under three years old with tuberous sclerosis and intractable seizures. Both conserved end residues are part of each CDR3. D genes are given only for firm matches. Size values are once, few and many counts, or a class for expanded clones, and some rows have none.

TRBV10-3	.	.	TRBJ1-3	TGTGCCATCAGTGAGTTAGCTGCCTCTGGAAACACCATATATTTT	CAISELAASGNTIYF
TRBV6-1	.	.	TRBJ2-7	TGTGCCAGCAGTGAAGCGGTATTCTCCTACGAGCAGTACTTC	CASSEAVFSYEQYF
TRBV1	.	.	TRBJ2-3	TGCACCAAGGCCAGGGGGGATAGGAAGACCACAGATACGCAGTATTTT	CTKARGDRKTTDTQYF
TRBV11-1	.	TRBD1	TRBJ2-7	TGTGCCAGCAGCAACAGGGACAGATCCTACGAGCAGTACTTC	CASSNRDRSYEQYF
TRBV3-1/TRBV3-2	.	.	TRBJ2-7	TGTGCCAGCAGCCAAGGGGGGTGGGGCCGCTCCTACGAGCAGTACTTC	CASSQGGWGRSYEQYF
TRBV10-3	.	.	TRBJ1-4	TGTGCCACCGGCCGGGACTCGGCTAATGAAAAACTGTTTTTT	CATGRDSANEKLFF
TRBV27	.	.	TRBJ2-5	TGTGCCAGCAGTTCCGGGGTTCTAGAGACCCAGTACTTC	CASSSGVLETQYF
TRBV11-2	once	.	TRBJ2-7	TGTGCCAGCAGCTTATTAGCGGAAACCTACGAGCAGTACTTC	CASSLLAETYEQYF
TRBV11-3	few	.	TRBJ1-1	TGTGCCAGCAGCCCCGGACGGATGAACACTGAAGCTTTCTTT	CASSPGRMNTEAFF
TRBV9	.	.	TRBJ1-1	TGTGCCAGCAGCGATCCGGGACAAGACGAGAAAGCTTTCTTT	CASSDPGQDEKAFF
TRBV28	.	.	TRBJ1-3	TGTGCCAGCACTCGTGACCGGAACACCATATATTTT	CASTRDRNTIYF